This TCR beta chain is from a study of shared clonotypes between healthy human individuals. Broader study findings: The donor pool, a small one, limited the genetic and exposure-history diversity represented.

Researchers ran the assay at a deep level. Repertoires were generated with immunoSEQ multiplex PCR, while TCRdb's copy carries only in-frame clones and drops some. The sample shows roughly 680,000 clones, roughly 72% of them seen only once. All of the donors resided in Nashville, Tennessee, and each was a Caucasian adult. This clone has just a few counts. Its antigen is currently unknown. Germline V CDR1 and CDR2: KGHSH, LQKENI. The CDR3 is made up of 15 amino acids. V gave up 3 bases and J gave up 6 bases; unmatched junction bases: 8. What was sequenced was memory CD4+ T cells sorted from blood. Subset in this sample: CD45RA-negative fraction. The chain employs TRBV18 and TRBJ2-7; TRBD2 agrees at 10 bases. This receptor was taken from a woman in her twenties or thirties in good health. The CDR3 nucleotides read TGTGCCAGCTCACCCGCTAGCGGGAGCGGTCCCGAGCAGTACTTC. Encoded protein: CASSPASGSGPEQYF. The variable domain in full, with the rest retrieved from reference TRBV18 and TRBJ2-7, is NAGVMQNPRHLVRRRGQEARLRCSPMKGHSHVYWYRQLPEEGLKFMVYLQKENIIDESGMPKERFSAEFPKEGPSILRIQQVVRGDSAAYFCASSPASGSGPEQYFGPGTRLTVT.